A selection of T cell receptor beta chains follows, all from one sample in a study of T cell responses to AZD1222 COVID-19 vaccine. Some clones are missing from TCRdb's copy, which holds only in-frame ones; the method was immunoSEQ multiplex PCR. Of some 120,000 clones detected, 80% to 90% appear once; the ten largest clones hold 7.5% to 8%. The sample consisted of peripheral blood, taken on day 0 of AZD1222 vaccination. The receptors were gathered from an adult in good health. Both conserved end residues are part of each CDR3. The order of the fields is clone size, D gene, J gene, V gene, CDR3 DNA, CDR3 protein. The D gene is left open where the match is weak. The size of a clone is reported for some rows only, either as once, few or many, or as a class for expanded clones.

once	.	TRBJ1-1	TRBV6-5	TGTGCCAGCAGTCGACCTACAGGGAAGGGCTCTGAAGCTTTCTTT	CASSRPTGKGSEAFF
.	.	TRBJ2-7	TRBV6-2/TRBV6-3	TGTGCCAGCAGTTACTCCAGCTACTACGAGCAGTACTTC	CASSYSSYYEQYF
.	.	TRBJ1-6	TRBV2	TGTGCCAGCAGCGAGGGAAGAGCAGGGGTGAATTCACCCCTCCACTTT	CASSEGRAGVNSPLHF
.	TRBD1	TRBJ1-2	TRBV6-6	TGTGCCAGCAGTTACACCAGACAGGGAGGCTACACCTTC	CASSYTRQGGYTF
.	TRBD1	TRBJ2-3	TRBV18	TGTGCCAGCTCACACGGACAGGGGTCAGATACGCAGTATTTT	CASSHGQGSDTQYF
.	.	TRBJ1-3	TRBV7-9	TGTGCCAGCAGCTTAGACGGGACTGGAAACACCATATATTTT	CASSLDGTGNTIYF
.	.	TRBJ2-7	TRBV19	TGTGCCAGTAGTATTATGGCAGGGGACTACGAGCAGTACTTC	CASSIMAGDYEQYF
.	.	TRBJ1-2	TRBV5-4	TGTGCCAGCACCCCGGGGGGCCTTGGCCCCCTCATGTATGGCTACACCTTC	CASTPGGLGPLMYGYTF
.	.	TRBJ2-7	TRBV5-1	TGCGCCAGCAGCAAGGGGTCCCAAGGAGGGTACGAGCAGTACTTC	CASSKGSQGGYEQYF
.	.	TRBJ2-7	TRBV4-1	TGCGCCAGCAGCCAAGATACCCCTGTATCATCTCGCGAGCAGTACTTC	CASSQDTPVSSREQYF
few	.	TRBJ2-1	TRBV20-1	TGCAGTGCTCAAGACTTCAATGAGCAGTTCTTC	CSAQDFNEQFF
.	TRBD1	TRBJ1-5	TRBV5-1	TGCGCCAGCAGCCCTCAGGGGGCATTGGGTAATCAGCCCCAGCATTTT	CASSPQGALGNQPQHF
.	.	TRBJ1-6	TRBV3-1/TRBV3-2	TGTGCCAGCAGCCAAGGGGGCTCCTATAATTCACCCCTCCACTTT	CASSQGGSYNSPLHF
.	.	TRBJ1-6	TRBV19	TGTGCCAGTAGCCCCAGAGGACAGATTGATAATTCACCCCTCCACTTT	CASSPRGQIDNSPLHF
.	.	TRBJ1-1	TRBV7-2	TGTGCCAGCAGCCCAAATTGGGCGGGGGGAGCTTTCTTT	CASSPNWAGGAFF
.	.	TRBJ2-3	TRBV6-5	TGTGCCAGCAGGGGCCTAGGAGATACGCAGTATTTT	CASRGLGDTQYF
few	.	TRBJ2-3	TRBV11-2	TGTGCCAGCAGCTTAGATCAGTTCGGACAAGATACGCAGTATTTT	CASSLDQFGQDTQYF
.	.	TRBJ1-3	TRBV6-5	TGTGCCAGCAGGAGACAGCCTTACTCTGGAAACACCATATATTTT	CASRRQPYSGNTIYF
.	TRBD1	TRBJ2-3	TRBV19	TGTGCCAGTAGAGGCAGGGGGACGACAGATACGCAGTATTTT	CASRGRGTTDTQYF
few	.	TRBJ1-2	TRBV28	TGTGCCAGCAGTCGCTTGCTCCAGGGCTATGGCTACACCTTC	CASSRLLQGYGYTF
.	TRBD2	TRBJ2-7	TRBV2	TGTGCCAGTATCGCGGGGGGGATACCCTCCTACGAGCAGTACTTC	CASIAGGIPSYEQYF
.	.	TRBJ2-1	TRBV6-6	TGTGCCAGCAGTTTCCTCCAGGGTAGGAGCAATGAGCAGTTCTTC	CASSFLQGRSNEQFF
.	.	TRBJ2-4	TRBV18	TGTGCCAGCTCACCACCGGTAGGGGGATTAGCCAAAAACATTCAGTACTTC	CASSPPVGGLAKNIQYF
.	TRBD2	TRBJ2-2	TRBV5-4	TGTGCCAGCAGCTCACCATACAGCGGGAGAGTTTCCGGGGAGCTGTTTTTT	CASSSPYSGRVSGELFF
.	.	TRBJ2-3	TRBV3-1/TRBV3-2	TGTGCCAGCAGCCAAGCTCAAACGGTTAAGCAGTATTTT	CASSQAQTVKQYF
.	.	TRBJ2-3	TRBV6-4	TGTGCCAGCAGTGACTCTGGGCTAGCTACAGATACGCAGTATTTT	CASSDSGLATDTQYF
.	.	TRBJ2-4	TRBV14	TGTGCCAGCAGCCAAGGACAGAAAAACATTCAGTACTTC	CASSQGQKNIQYF
.	.	TRBJ1-2	TRBV3-1/TRBV3-2	TGTGCCAGCAGCCAAGATAGGAGGGGCGATGGCTACACCTTC	CASSQDRRGDGYTF
.	.	TRBJ2-1	TRBV27	TGTGCCAGCAGTTCATCTTCGGGACGGGTATACAATGAGCAGTTCTTC	CASSSSSGRVYNEQFF
.	TRBD2	TRBJ2-1	TRBV11-3	TGTGCCAGCAGCTTTGGACTAGCGGGACTAAGAGACTACAATGAGCAGTTCTTC	CASSFGLAGLRDYNEQFF
.	.	TRBJ1-2	TRBV28	TGTGCCACCCCAGGGGAGTATGGCTACACCTTC	CATPGEYGYTF
.	.	TRBJ1-4	TRBV5-1	TGCGCCAGCAGCGTTCAGAGCTATAATGAAAAACTGTTTTTT	CASSVQSYNEKLFF